Sequencing of this TCR beta chain was carried out in a study of blood T cell repertoires in COVID-19. Study information: Samples came from the United States, Italy and Spain, spanning acute and convalescent COVID-19. Sources were T cells, B-cell-depleted T cells, or PBMCs; the material itself was cDNA or gDNA.

Cohorts were based on clinical histories the participants reported. Germline CDR1 SGDLS, CDR2 YYNGEE. V dropped 2 bases and J dropped 7; count of bases not matched to a gene: 9. This CDR3 has 15 amino acids. Profiling relied on immunoSEQ multiplex PCR, and the TCRdb table lists in-frame clones only, not all of them. This table holds a few hundred thousand clones, around nine tenths found once. The clonotype was recovered from a woman between 45 and 60 years old who had recovered from COVID-19. V and J are TRBV9 and TRBJ1-2; 9 positions agree with TRBD1. The sample taken for sequencing was PBMCs or T cells enriched from blood (not recorded which). The CDR3 protein is CASSVGTGGASGYTF. As DNA, the CDR3 is TGTGCCAGCAGCGTTGGAACAGGGGGCGCCTCTGGCTACACCTTC.